These 9 T cell receptor beta chains came from one sample sequenced in a study of Tregs in tolerant kidney transplant recipients. Recipients received nonmyeloablative bone marrow transplants from related graft donors, with transient mixed chimerism. Measured with immunoSEQ multiplex PCR; TCRdb has only the in-frame clones, and not every one. The sample totals some 15,000 clones. The source was CD4+ T cells from blood (PBMCs), collected 12 months after the transplant. The receptors originated from a human patient who received a combined kidney and bone marrow transplant. Some of these T cells may belong to the graft donor.

Of note for this clone: The sequence runs out 3 residues before the end of the CDR3; the remainder is reconstructed from the germline J gene. The chain recombines TRBV28 with TRBJ1-1, with D possibly matching TRBD1 (5 bases). The germline V gene has CDR1 MDHEN and CDR2 SYDVKM. The CDR3 is made up of 15 amino acids. V was shortened by 6 bases and J by 1 base, with 15 bases between the two germline ends. The part of the CDR3 DNA that was read is TGTGCCAGCAGGGACATCGGTTCAGGGAACACTGAA. Its protein is CASRDIGSGNTE. The CDR3 in full is CASRDIGSGNTEAFF.

A remark on this clone: The CDR3 end lies 3 residues beyond the end of the read and is filled in from the germline J gene. The chain recombines TRBV7-2 with TRBJ2-7, with D possibly TRBD2 on 6 matching bases. The CDR3 sequence is 15 residues long. Trimming stripped 5 bases from V and 6 bases from J, with 20 bases between. The germline CDR1 and CDR2 sequences are SGHTA and FQGNSA. CDR3 DNA, as far as it was read: TGTGCCAGCAGCCAGAAGGCAGGGAGGTGCCGCGAG. Protein product: CASSQKAGRCRE. The CDR3 in full is CASSQKAGRCREQYF.

Comment on this clone: The CDR3 goes on 3 residues after the read ends, and that part is filled in from the germline J gene. The V call is TRBV7-9, the J call TRBJ2-5; 9 nucleotides match TRBD1. The trim removed 6 bases at V and 5 bases at J, leaving 7 bases unmatched. CDR3 length: 14 amino acids. Germline V gene data show CDR1 as SEHNR and CDR2 as FQNEAQ (reference sequence). CDR3 sequence: CASSSDRGTETQYF. The sequenced CDR3 bases are TGTGCCAGCAGTTCAGACAGGGGGACGGAGACC.

Of note for this clone: The read comes to an end 3 residues before the CDR3 does, leaving the germline J gene to fill in the end. The chain joins TRBV10-3 to TRBJ1-6, with no clear D. The CDR3 loop spans 14 amino acids. V was trimmed by 4 bases and J by 2 bases, leaving 6 bases between them. Germline values: CDR1 ENHRY, CDR2 SYGVKD. CDR3 residues: CAISVGAYNSPLHF. CDR3 DNA, as far as it was read: TGTGCCATCAGTGTGGGCGCCTATAATTCACCC.

Turning to this clone: The read comes to an end 3 residues before the CDR3 does, leaving the germline J gene to fill in the end. V gene TRBV20-1 combines with J gene TRBJ1-2; D may be TRBD1 (6 bases). Germline V lookup: CDR1 DFQATT, CDR2 SNEGSKA (reference sequence). The CDR3 length is 14 residues. Trimming took off 2 bases at V and 4 bases at J, with 14 bases between the two ends. The sequenced part of the CDR3 DNA is TGCAGTGCTAGACCCGACAGGCTAGTCTATGGC. Protein: CSARPDRLVYG. The full CDR3 reads CSARPDRLVYGYTF.

About this clone itself: The read is 3 residues too short to cover the CDR3 end, so that end is filled in from the germline J gene. The rearrangement joins TRBV30 to TRBJ1-6, with D perhaps TRBD1 (5 bases). V was pared by 4 bases and J by 0 bases, with 10 bases between. Germline values: CDR1 GTSNPN, CDR2 SVGIG (reference sequence). This CDR3 has 15 residues. The CDR3 bases that were read are TGTGCCTGGACCGCAGGGAGCTCCTATAATTCACCC. Protein sequence: CAWTAGSSYNSP. The whole CDR3 is CAWTAGSSYNSPLHF.

For this clone: The sequenced fragment ends 3 residues before the CDR3 boundary, so the rest is inferred from the germline J gene. The V gene is TRBV28, the J gene TRBJ2-7, with 11 bases identical to TRBD1. V lost 6 bases, J lost 4 bases, and 5 bases stayed unmatched. The CDR3 is made up of 14 amino acids. Germline lookup yields CDR1 MDHEN and CDR2 SYDVKM. The CDR3 is CASRTGTGGYEQYF. The DNA read from the CDR3 is TGTGCCAGCAGAACCGGGACAGGGGGTTACGAG.

Measured by frequency, this clone is large (0.1 to 1%). The CDR3 end lies 3 residues beyond the end of the read and is filled in from the germline J gene. The chain employs TRBV20-1 and TRBJ2-5; D gene uncertain. The germline V and J ends were trimmed by 0 bases and 0 bases, with 17 bases remaining between them. Per germline, CDR1 DFQATT and CDR2 SNEGSKA (reference sequence). CDR3 size: 17 residues. The CDR3 region is CSARDVTLDWYQETQYF. Incomplete CDR3 DNA: TGCAGTGCTAGAGATGTAACGTTAGATTGGTACCAAGAGACC.

In regard to this clone: Sequencing ends 3 residues short of the CDR3 end; the germline J gene provides the rest. The rearrangement links TRBV10-3 to TRBJ2-5; 8 bases are shared with TRBD1. This CDR3 has 15 amino acids. CDR1 is ENHRY, CDR2 SYGVKD, per germline. The ends lost 5 bases at V and 4 bases at J; junction bases unmatched: 9. CDR3 sequence: CAISKTGAQGETQYF. The DNA read from the CDR3 is TGTGCCATCAGTAAGACAGGGGCCCAAGGAGAGACC.